This T cell receptor beta chain originates from a study of identical twins. As regards this clonotype: Its antigen is as yet unknown.

General study results and limits: Cord blood beta clonotypes that were abundant carried fewer insertions, and memory repertoires showed no such trend.

TCRdb passed the 5' RACE reads through MiXCR, listing each CDR3 protein once. The sample has around 960,000 distinct CDR3 sequences, over 9% seen once. In addition, the sample was reused for a study of yellow fever vaccine responses in identical twins.

The sequence came from a young woman in good health. The sequenced material came from PBMCs.

The CDR3 nucleotides are TGTGCCAGCACCTGGACTAGCGGGGGGTGGGGGAACACCGGGGAGCTGTTTTTT. It encodes CASTWTSGGWGNTGELFF. The J gene is TRBJ2-2, the V gene TRBV9; 14 bases align to TRBD2. Germline V gene sequence: CDR1 SGDLS, CDR2 YYNGEE. The CDR3 is 18 amino acids. V was clipped by 6 bases and J by 1 base; unmatched bases: 8.